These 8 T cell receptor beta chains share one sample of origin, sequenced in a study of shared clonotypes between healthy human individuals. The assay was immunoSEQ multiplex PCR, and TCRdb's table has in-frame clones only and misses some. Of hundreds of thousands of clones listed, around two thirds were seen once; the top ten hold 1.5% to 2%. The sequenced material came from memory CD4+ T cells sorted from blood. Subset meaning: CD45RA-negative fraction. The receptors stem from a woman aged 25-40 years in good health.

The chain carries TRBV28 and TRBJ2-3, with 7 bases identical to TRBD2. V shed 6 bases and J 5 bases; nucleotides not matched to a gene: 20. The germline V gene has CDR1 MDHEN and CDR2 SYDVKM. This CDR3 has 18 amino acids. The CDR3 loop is CASSTRKPPGGFGDTQYF. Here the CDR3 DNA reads TGTGCCAGCAGCACCCGAAAACCCCCGGGAGGTTTTGGAGATACGCAGTATTTT.

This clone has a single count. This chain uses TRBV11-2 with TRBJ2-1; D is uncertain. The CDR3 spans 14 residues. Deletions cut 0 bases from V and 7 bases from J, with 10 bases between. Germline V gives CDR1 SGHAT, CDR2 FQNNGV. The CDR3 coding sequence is TGTGCCAGCAGCTTAGATCAGGTGTCAAATGAGCAGTTCTTC. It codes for CASSLDQVSNEQFF.

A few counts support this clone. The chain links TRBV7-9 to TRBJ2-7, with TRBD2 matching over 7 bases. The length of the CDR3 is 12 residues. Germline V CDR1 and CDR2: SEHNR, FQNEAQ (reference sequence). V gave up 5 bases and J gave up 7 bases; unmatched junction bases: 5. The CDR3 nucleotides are TGTGCCAGCAGCCTCAGCGGGGAGGAGCAGTACTTC. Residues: CASSLSGEEQYF.

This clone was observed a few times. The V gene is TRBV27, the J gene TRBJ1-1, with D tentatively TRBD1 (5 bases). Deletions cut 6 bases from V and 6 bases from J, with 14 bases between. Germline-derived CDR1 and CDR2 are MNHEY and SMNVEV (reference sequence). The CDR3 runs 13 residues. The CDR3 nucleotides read TGTGCCAGCAGCCTAAGGGGACGGGCTGAAGCTTTCTTT. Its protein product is CASSLRGRAEAFF.

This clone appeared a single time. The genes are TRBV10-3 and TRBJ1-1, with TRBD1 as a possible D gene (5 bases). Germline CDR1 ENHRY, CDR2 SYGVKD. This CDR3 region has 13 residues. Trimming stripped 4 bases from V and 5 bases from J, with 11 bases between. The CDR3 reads CAISGGGKTEAFF. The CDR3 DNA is TGTGCCATCAGTGGGGGGGGGAAAACTGAAGCTTTCTTT.

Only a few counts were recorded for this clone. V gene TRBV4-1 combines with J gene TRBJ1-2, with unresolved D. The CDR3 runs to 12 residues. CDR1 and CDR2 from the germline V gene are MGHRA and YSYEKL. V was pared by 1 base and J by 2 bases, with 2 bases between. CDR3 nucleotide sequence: TGCGCCAGCAGCCAAGGGAACTATGGCTACACCTTC. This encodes CASSQGNYGYTF.

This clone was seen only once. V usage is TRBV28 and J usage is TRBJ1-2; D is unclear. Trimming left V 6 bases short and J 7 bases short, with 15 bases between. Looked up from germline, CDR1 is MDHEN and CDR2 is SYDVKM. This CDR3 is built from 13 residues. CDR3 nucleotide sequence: TGTGCCAGCAGGCCTATCTGGGTGTTTGGCTACACCTTC. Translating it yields CASRPIWVFGYTF.

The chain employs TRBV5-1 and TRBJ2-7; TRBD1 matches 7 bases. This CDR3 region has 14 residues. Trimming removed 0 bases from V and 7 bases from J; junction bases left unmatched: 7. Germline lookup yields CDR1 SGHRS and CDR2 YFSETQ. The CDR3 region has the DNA TGCGCCAGCAGCTTGGGGACAGGAACTCAAGAGCAGTACTTC. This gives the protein CASSLGTGTQEQYF.